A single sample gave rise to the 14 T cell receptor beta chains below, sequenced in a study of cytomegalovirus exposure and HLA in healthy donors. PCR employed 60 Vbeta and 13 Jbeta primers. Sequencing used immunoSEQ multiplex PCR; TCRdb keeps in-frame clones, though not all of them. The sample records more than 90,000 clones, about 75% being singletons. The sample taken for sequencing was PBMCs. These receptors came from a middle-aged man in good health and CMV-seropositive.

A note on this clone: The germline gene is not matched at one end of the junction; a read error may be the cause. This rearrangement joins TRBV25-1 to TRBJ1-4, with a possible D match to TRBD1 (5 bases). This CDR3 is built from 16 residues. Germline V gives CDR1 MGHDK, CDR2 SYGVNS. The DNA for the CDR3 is TGTGCCAGCAGTGAATTAGGGGCAGGATCTAAAGAAAAACTGTTTTTT. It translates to CASSELGAGSKEKLFF.

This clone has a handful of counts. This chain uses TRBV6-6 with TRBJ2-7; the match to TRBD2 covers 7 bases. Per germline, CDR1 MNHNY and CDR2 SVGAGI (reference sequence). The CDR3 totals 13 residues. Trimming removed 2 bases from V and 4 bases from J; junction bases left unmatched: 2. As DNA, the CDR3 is TGTGCCAGCAGTTACGGGGGGGAATACGAGCAGTACTTC. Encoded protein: CASSYGGEYEQYF.

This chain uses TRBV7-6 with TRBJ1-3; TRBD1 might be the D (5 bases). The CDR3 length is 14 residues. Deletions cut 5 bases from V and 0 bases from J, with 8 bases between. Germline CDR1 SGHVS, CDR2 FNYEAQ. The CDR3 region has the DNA TGTGCCAGCAGCACAGGATCCTCTGGAAACACCATATATTTT. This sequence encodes CASSTGSSGNTIYF. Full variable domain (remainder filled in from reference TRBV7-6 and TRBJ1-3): GAGVSQSPRYKVTKRGQDVALRCDPISGHVSLYWYRQALGQGPEFLTYFNYEAQQDKSGLPNDRFSAERPEGSISTLTIQRTEQRDSAMYRCASSTGSSGNTIYFGEGSWLTVV.

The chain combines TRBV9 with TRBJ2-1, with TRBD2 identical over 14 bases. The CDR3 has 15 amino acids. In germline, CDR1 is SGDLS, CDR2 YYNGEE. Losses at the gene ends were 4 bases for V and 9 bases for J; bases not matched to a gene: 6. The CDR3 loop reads CASSPGTSGRIEQFF. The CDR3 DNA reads TGTGCCAGCAGCCCAGGGACTAGCGGGAGAATTGAGCAGTTCTTC.

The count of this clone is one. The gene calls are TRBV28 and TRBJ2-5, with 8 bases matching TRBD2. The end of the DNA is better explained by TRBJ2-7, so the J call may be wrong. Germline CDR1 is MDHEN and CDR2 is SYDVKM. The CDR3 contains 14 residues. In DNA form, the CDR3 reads TGTGCCAGCAGTTCCCGTAGCGGGGTATACGAGCAGTACTTC. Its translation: CASSSRSGVYEQYF.

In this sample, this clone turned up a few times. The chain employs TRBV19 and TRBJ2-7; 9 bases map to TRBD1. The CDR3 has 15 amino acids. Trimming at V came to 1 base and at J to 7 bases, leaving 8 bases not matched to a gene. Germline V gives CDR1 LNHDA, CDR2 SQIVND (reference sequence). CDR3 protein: CASSIVGTGFLEQYF. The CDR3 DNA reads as TGTGCCAGTAGTATAGTGGGGACAGGGTTCTTGGAGCAGTACTTC.

The CDR3: CASSFYAEQYF. CDR3 sequence (DNA): TGTGCCAGCAGCTTCTACGCCGAGCAGTACTTC. V is TRBV7-2 and J is TRBJ2-7; D is unresolved. This CDR3 is built from 11 residues. Germline V gives CDR1 SGHTA, CDR2 FQGNSA. The ends were cut back, 3 bases at V and 6 bases at J, with 6 bases in the middle.

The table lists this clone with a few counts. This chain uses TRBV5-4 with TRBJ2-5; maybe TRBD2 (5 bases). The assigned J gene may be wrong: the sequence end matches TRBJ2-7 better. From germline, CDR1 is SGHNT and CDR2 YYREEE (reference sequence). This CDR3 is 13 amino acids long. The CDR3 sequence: CASSLPGGYEQYF. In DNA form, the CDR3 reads TGTGCCAGCAGCTTACCCGGAGGCTACGAGCAGTACTTC.

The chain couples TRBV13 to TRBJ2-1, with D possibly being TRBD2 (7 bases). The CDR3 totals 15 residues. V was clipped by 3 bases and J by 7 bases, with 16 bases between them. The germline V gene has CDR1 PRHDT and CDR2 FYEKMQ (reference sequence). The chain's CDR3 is CASSFVGGAGNEQFF. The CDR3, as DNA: TGTGCCAGCAGCTTCGTAGGGGGGGCGGGGAATGAGCAGTTCTTC.

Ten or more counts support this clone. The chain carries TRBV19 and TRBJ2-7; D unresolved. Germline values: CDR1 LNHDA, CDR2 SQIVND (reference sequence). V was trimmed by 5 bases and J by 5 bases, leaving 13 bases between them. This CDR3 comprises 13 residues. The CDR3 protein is CASSGWSLHEQYF. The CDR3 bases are TGTGCCAGTAGTGGATGGAGCCTTCACGAGCAGTACTTC. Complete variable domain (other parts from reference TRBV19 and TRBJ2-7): DGGITQSPKYLFRKEGQNVTLSCEQNLNHDAMYWYRQDPGQGLRLIYYSQIVNDFQKGDIAEGYSVSREKKESFPLTVTSAQKNPTAFYLCASSGWSLHEQYFGPGTRLTVT.

DNA for the CDR3: TGTGCCAGCAGTCCCACAGGGCCCAACGAGCAGTACTTC. Its translation is CASSPTGPNEQYF. The J gene is TRBJ2-7, the V gene TRBV27; D perhaps matches TRBD1 (6 bases). Germline V gene sequence: CDR1 MNHEY, CDR2 SMNVEV (reference sequence). This CDR3 is built from 13 residues. V was cut by 5 bases and J by 5 bases, with 13 bases left in between.

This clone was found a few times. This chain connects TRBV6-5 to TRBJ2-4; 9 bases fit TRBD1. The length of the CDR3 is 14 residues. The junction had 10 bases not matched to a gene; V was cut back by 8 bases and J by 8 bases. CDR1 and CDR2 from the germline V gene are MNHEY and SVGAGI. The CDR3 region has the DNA TGTGCCAGCTCCTGGGGACAGGGAATCGACATTCAGTACTTC. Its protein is CASSWGQGIDIQYF.

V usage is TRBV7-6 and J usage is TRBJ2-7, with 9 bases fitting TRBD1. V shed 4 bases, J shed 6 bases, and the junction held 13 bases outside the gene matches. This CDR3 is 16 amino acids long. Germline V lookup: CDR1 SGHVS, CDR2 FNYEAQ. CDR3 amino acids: CASSSERTGVPREQYF. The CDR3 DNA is TGTGCCAGCAGCTCCGAGAGGACAGGGGTCCCTCGCGAGCAGTACTTC.

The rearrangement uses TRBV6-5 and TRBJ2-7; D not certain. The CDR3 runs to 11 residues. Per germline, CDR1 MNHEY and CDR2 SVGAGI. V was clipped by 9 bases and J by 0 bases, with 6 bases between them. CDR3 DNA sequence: TGTGCCAGTAGAAGCTCCTACGAGCAGTACTTC. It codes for CASRSSYEQYF.